A selection of T cell receptor beta chains follows, all from one sample in a study of cytomegalovirus exposure and HLA in healthy donors. Libraries were prepared by immunoSEQ multiplex PCR; TCRdb keeps only in-frame clonotypes and omits some of them. The sample lists some 170,000 clones; more than 75% were seen once. The specimen was PBMCs. The origin of the receptors is a woman younger than 45 in good health and CMV-seronegative. The CDR3 runs from the conserved cysteine through the conserved F or W. The order of the fields is V gene, D gene, clone size, J gene, CDR3 DNA, CDR3 protein. D genes are given only for firm matches. Where a row states a size, it is once, few, many or the class of an expanded clone; other rows omit it.

TRBV12-5	NA	NA	TRBJ2-3	TGTGCTAGTGGGCCGCGACTGACGACTAGCACAGATACGCAGTATTTT	CASGPRLTTSTDTQYF
TRBV5-1	TRBD2	NA	TRBJ2-2	TGCGCCAGCAGGGCCATAGAAACTAGCGGGGGCGCCGGGGAGCTGTTTTTT	CASRAIETSGGAGELFF
TRBV4-1	TRBD2	NA	TRBJ2-3	TGCGCCAGCAGCCGTGGAGCGGGGGGGCCAGATACGCAGTATTTT	CASSRGAGGPDTQYF
TRBV19	TRBD1	NA	TRBJ2-3	TGTGCCAGTAGTATTGGACAGGGCCGCACAGATACGCAGTATTTT	CASSIGQGRTDTQYF
TRBV4-3	NA	NA	TRBJ2-2	TGCGCCAGCAGGGCAGGGGTTAATTCTTTCGGGGAGCTGTTTTTT	CASRAGVNSFGELFF
TRBV18	TRBD1	once	TRBJ1-1	TGTGCCAGCCCAAAGGGGGCAGGGGGTAGGGACACTGAAGCTTTCTTT	CASPKGAGGRDTEAFF
TRBV11-2	TRBD1	NA	TRBJ2-2	TGTGCCAGCAGCTCAATACAGGGGGCCGACACCGGGGAGCTGTTTTTT	CASSSIQGADTGELFF
TRBV6-1	NA	NA	TRBJ1-1	TGTGCCAGCAGTGAAGCTGCAGGAATGAACACTGAAGCTTTCTTT	CASSEAAGMNTEAFF
TRBV7-9	NA	NA	TRBJ1-1	TGTGCCAGCACCAGAGGGGAGGGGAACACTGAAGCTTTCTTT	CASTRGEGNTEAFF
TRBV11-2	TRBD1	few	TRBJ2-7	TGTGCCAGCAGAGGGGGCTCCGAGCAGTACTTC	CASRGGSEQYF
TRBV5-5	NA	NA	TRBJ1-6	TGTGCCAGCAGCTTGGGTGTAGGGGATAATTCACCCCTCCACTTT	CASSLGVGDNSPLHF
TRBV11-2	NA	NA	TRBJ2-2	TGTGCCAGCCCTGAGCCATCCGACATATTCACCGGGGAGCTGTTTTTT	CASPEPSDIFTGELFF
TRBV21-1	NA	NA	TRBJ2-3	TGTGCCAGCAGCAAAGTTTGGAAAGGGAGGGTCACCACAGATACGCAGTATTTT	CASSKVWKGRVTTDTQYF
TRBV29-1	NA	NA	TRBJ1-2	TGCAGCGCCAGTAGAGGTTTTGGCTACACCTTC	CSASRGFGYTF
TRBV5-1	NA	NA	TRBJ1-2	TGCGCCAGCAGCTTAACAGGCGGACATGGCTACACCTTC	CASSLTGGHGYTF